These 15 T cell receptor beta chains originate from one sample sequenced in a study of T cell responses to AZD1222 COVID-19 vaccine. Assay: immunoSEQ multiplex PCR; the TCRdb copy retains only in-frame clones and omits some. This sample yields about 150,000 clones, of which 90% to 95% are seen a single time; about 5% belongs to the top ten. The sequencing here drew on peripheral blood, taken on day 0 of AZD1222 vaccination. The receptors were gathered from an adult in good health.

The chain has TRBV7-8 and TRBJ1-2; D remains ambiguous. Germline assignment: CDR1 SGHVS and CDR2 FQNEAQ. Between the trimmed V and J ends, which lost 5 bases and 3 bases, there was a span of 10 bases. The CDR3 runs to 13 residues. The CDR3 nucleotides are TGTGCCAGCAGCCGCGGGTGGGACTATGGCTACACCTTC. Translating it yields CASSRGWDYGYTF. The whole variable domain, filled in from reference TRBV7-8 and TRBJ1-2, reads GAGVSQSPRYKVAKRGQDVALRCDPISGHVSLFWYQQALGQGPEFLTYFQNEAQLDKSGLPSDRFFAERPEGSVSTLKIQRTQQEDSAVYLCASSRGWDYGYTFGSGTRLTVV.

V is TRBV2 and J is TRBJ1-5, with 8 bases identical to TRBD1. There are 15 residues in the CDR3. The junction had 4 bases not matched to a gene; V was cut back by 6 bases and J by 0 bases. The germline V gene has CDR1 SNHLY and CDR2 FYNNEI. The CDR3 sequence: CASSGQGYSNQPQHF. CDR3 coding DNA: TGTGCCAGCAGCGGACAGGGATATAGCAATCAGCCCCAGCATTTT.

There are a few counts of this clone. Other DNA variants within this sample encode the same CDR3. The V and J genes are TRBV28 and TRBJ2-7; D might be TRBD1 (6 bases). V gave up 6 bases and J gave up 1 base, with 10 bases separating them. Germline values: CDR1 MDHEN, CDR2 SYDVKM. The CDR3 is made up of 13 amino acids. The CDR3 loop is CASSPGQSYEQYF. The CDR3, as DNA: TGTGCCAGCAGCCCCGGACAGTCCTACGAGCAGTACTTC.

Written as DNA, the CDR3 is TGTGCCAGCAAAACCGGGACTAGCGGGACTAAAGAGCAGTACTTC. It translates to CASKTGTSGTKEQYF. The rearrangement links TRBV2 to TRBJ2-7; 13 bases map to TRBD2. CDR3 size: 15 residues. From germline, CDR1 is SNHLY and CDR2 FYNNEI. V was clipped by 7 bases and J by 7 bases; unmatched bases: 10.

The V call is TRBV6-5, the J call TRBJ2-3; the D gene is possibly TRBD1 (6 bases). The CDR3 sequence is 15 residues long. The V end was cut by 5 bases, the J end by 3 bases, with 15 bases between. Per the germline V gene, CDR1 is MNHEY and CDR2 is SVGAGI. The chain's CDR3 is CASSNTGLGTDTQYF. Written as DNA, the CDR3 is TGTGCCAGCAGTAATACAGGGCTTGGGACAGATACGCAGTATTTT.

The chain uses TRBV15 and TRBJ1-5; D may be TRBD1 (5 bases). Trimming stripped 9 bases from V and 2 bases from J, with 11 bases between. The CDR3 covers 13 residues. Germline assignment: CDR1 LNHNV and CDR2 YYDKDF (reference sequence). Here the CDR3 reads CATAGGGNQPQHF. The CDR3 DNA sequence: TGTGCCACGGCGGGGGGTGGCAATCAGCCCCAGCATTTT.

The rearrangement uses TRBV19 and TRBJ1-5; D is unresolved. V was trimmed by 5 bases and J by 5 bases, leaving 16 bases between them. The germline V gene has CDR1 LNHDA and CDR2 SQIVND (reference sequence). The CDR3 is made up of 15 amino acids. CDR3 loop: CASSVSGLPYQPQHF. DNA of the CDR3: TGTGCCAGTAGTGTATCCGGACTTCCTTATCAGCCCCAGCATTTT.

This rearrangement joins TRBV24-1 to TRBJ2-3; TRBD1 is a possible D gene (6 bases). Germline CDR1 is KGHDR and CDR2 is SFDVKD. Trimming left V 4 bases short and J 9 bases short, with 16 bases between. The CDR3 totals 14 residues. The CDR3 region is CATSEGGVVDTQYF. The CDR3 nucleotides read TGTGCCACCAGTGAAGGGGGAGTAGTTGACACGCAGTATTTT.

This clone appeared a single time. Other nucleotide sequences from this sample produce the same CDR3. The CDR3 DNA is TGTGCCAGCAGCCCCGGGACAGCCTCTGGAAACACCATATATTTT. Amino acid sequence: CASSPGTASGNTIYF. V usage is TRBV7-2 and J usage is TRBJ1-3; 7 nucleotides agree with TRBD1. V gave up 5 bases and J gave up 0 bases; unmatched junction bases: 4. Germline V gene data show CDR1 as SGHTA and CDR2 as FQGNSA. The CDR3 sequence is 15 residues long.

The chain links TRBV27 to TRBJ2-3; D gene uncertain. The CDR3 consists of 13 residues. Looked up from germline, CDR1 is MNHEY and CDR2 is SMNVEV (reference sequence). Between the trimmed V and J ends, which lost 7 bases and 2 bases, there was a span of 10 bases. Written as DNA, the CDR3 is TGTGCCAGCAAGGACCTTTACACAGATACGCAGTATTTT. Translated: CASKDLYTDTQYF.

This chain connects TRBV30 to TRBJ1-3; D unresolved. Germline values: CDR1 GTSNPN, CDR2 SVGIG (reference sequence). The CDR3 length is 14 residues. Deletions cut 0 bases from V and 0 bases from J, with 6 bases between. For the CDR3, the DNA is TGTGCCTGGAGTGTATGGCGCTCTGGAAACACCATATATTTT. This gives the protein CAWSVWRSGNTIYF.

V usage is TRBV7-2 and J usage is TRBJ2-1; 8 nucleotides align to TRBD2. V was clipped by 5 bases and J by 8 bases; unmatched bases: 17. From germline, CDR1 is SGHTA and CDR2 FQGNSA. The CDR3 has 17 amino acids. This CDR3 reads CASSLGRGRPGGDEQFF. Written as DNA, the CDR3 is TGTGCCAGCAGCCTCGGCCGGGGCAGGCCGGGGGGGGATGAGCAGTTCTTC.

The CDR3 DNA reads TGTGCCAGCTCACCGGAGAAATGGCGGAGAAATTCACCCCTCCACTTT. Translation gives CASSPEKWRRNSPLHF. This chain uses TRBV18 with TRBJ1-6; D ambiguous. Germline CDR1 reads KGHSH; CDR2 reads LQKENI. Between the trimmed V and J ends, which lost 3 bases and 7 bases, there was a span of 16 bases. CDR3 size: 16 residues.

Only one count was recorded for this clone. This sequence joins TRBV7-9 and TRBJ2-1, with TRBD2 matching 7 bases. The length of the CDR3 is 16 residues. V dropped 1 base and J dropped 6; count of bases not matched to a gene: 9. Per the germline V gene, CDR1 is SEHNR and CDR2 is FQNEAQ (reference sequence). Written as DNA, the CDR3 is TGTGCCAGCAGCTTAGGATTAGGACTAGATCTCAATGAGCAGTTCTTC. The encoded protein is CASSLGLGLDLNEQFF.

The rearrangement joins TRBV18 to TRBJ2-2; D remains unclear. The length of the CDR3 is 11 residues. The germline V gene encodes CDR1 KGHSH and CDR2 LQKENI. V shed 9 bases and J shed 5 bases, with 7 bases lying between them. The chain's CDR3 is CASQSTGELFF. CDR3 DNA sequence: TGTGCCAGTCAGAGTACCGGGGAGCTGTTTTTT.